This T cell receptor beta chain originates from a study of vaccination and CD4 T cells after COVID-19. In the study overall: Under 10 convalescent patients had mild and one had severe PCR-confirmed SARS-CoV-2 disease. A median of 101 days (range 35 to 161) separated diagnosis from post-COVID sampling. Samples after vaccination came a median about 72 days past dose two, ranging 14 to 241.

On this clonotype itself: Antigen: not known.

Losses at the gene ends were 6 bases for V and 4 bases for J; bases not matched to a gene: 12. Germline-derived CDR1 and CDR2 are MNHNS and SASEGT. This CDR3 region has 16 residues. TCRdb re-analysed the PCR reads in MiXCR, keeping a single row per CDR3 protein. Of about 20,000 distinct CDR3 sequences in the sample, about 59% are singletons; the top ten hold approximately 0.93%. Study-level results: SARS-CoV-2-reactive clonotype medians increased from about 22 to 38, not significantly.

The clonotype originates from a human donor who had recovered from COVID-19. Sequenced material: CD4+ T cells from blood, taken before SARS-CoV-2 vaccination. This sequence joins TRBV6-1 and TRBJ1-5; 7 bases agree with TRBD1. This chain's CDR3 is CASRKDRAVDNQPQHF. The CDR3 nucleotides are TGTGCCAGCAGGAAAGACAGGGCTGTCGATAATCAGCCCCAGCATTTT.